The 5 T cell receptor beta chains listed next were all sequenced from one sample in a study of lymphopenia after photon versus proton radiotherapy. Profiling relied on immunoSEQ multiplex PCR, and the TCRdb table lists in-frame clones only, not all of them. The sample lists around 29,000 clones; approximately 84% were seen once. The material was peripheral blood, obtained from a patient treated with proton-based radiotherapy. These receptors were collected from a woman aged 70 to 79 with pancreatic cancer.

The CDR3 nucleotides read TGTGCCAGCAGTTCACCAGGGACAGTCGAGACCCAGTACTTC. Encoded protein: CASSSPGTVETQYF. The chain recombines TRBV27 with TRBJ2-5; 7 nucleotides line up with TRBD1. The CDR3 sequence is 14 residues long. J gave up 5 bases and V 4 bases, and 7 bases lay outside the gene matches. CDR1 is MNHEY and CDR2 is SMNVEV in the germline V gene (reference sequence).

The V gene is TRBV7-9, the J gene TRBJ2-7; the D is unclear. Deletions cut 1 base from V and 4 bases from J, with 8 bases between. CDR1 SEHNR and CDR2 FQNEAQ come from the germline V gene (reference sequence). The CDR3 runs 13 residues. The DNA for the CDR3 is TGTGCCAGCAGCTTAGGAGATGGATACGAGCAGTACTTC. It specifies CASSLGDGYEQYF.

This chain connects TRBV25-1 to TRBJ1-5; possibly TRBD1 for D (6 bases). The CDR3 spans 13 residues. The ends were cut back, 8 bases at V and 4 bases at J, with 12 bases in the middle. CDR1 MGHDK and CDR2 SYGVNS come from the germline V gene. The CDR3 region has the DNA TGTGCCAGCGGGACATCCGGTAATCAGCCCCAGCATTTT. It specifies CASGTSGNQPQHF.

J is TRBJ2-1 and V is TRBV19, with D perhaps being TRBD1 or TRBD2 (6 bases each). This CDR3 spans 15 amino acids. Germline-derived CDR1 and CDR2 are LNHDA and SQIVND (reference sequence). With 2 bases removed from V and 4 bases from J, the gap between germline ends came to 12 bases. CDR3 protein: CASSIRRGGYNEQFF. The CDR3 bases are TGTGCCAGTAGTATACGGCGAGGGGGGTACAATGAGCAGTTCTTC.

As concerns this clone: Different DNA sequences within this sample yield the same CDR3. The chain links TRBV9 to TRBJ1-2; D perhaps matches TRBD1 (5 bases). V was pared by 2 bases and J by 0 bases, with 8 bases between. This CDR3 contains 14 residues. CDR1 and CDR2 from the germline V gene are SGDLS and YYNGEE. This CDR3 reads CASSVRDTNYGYTF. Written as DNA, the CDR3 is TGTGCCAGCAGCGTCAGGGATACTAACTATGGCTACACCTTC.